The subject of this entry is one T cell receptor beta chain. Its cognate antigen is unknown. This record belongs to a study of cytomegalovirus exposure and HLA in healthy donors. The study's findings and limits: Reported findings show TCR beta sequences accurately forecast HLA-A and HLA-B alleles in most subjects.

The CDR3 spans 12 residues. CDR1 is MNHEY and CDR2 is SVGAGI in the germline V gene. V trimming: 4 bases; J trimming: 11 bases; junction bases outside the gene matches: 5. Researchers ran the PCR with 60 Vbeta and 13 Jbeta primers. Some clones are missing from TCRdb's copy, which holds only in-frame ones; the method was immunoSEQ multiplex PCR. The sample includes more than 95,000 clones, less than 85% of them seen just once. The sequencing input was PBMCs. This chain joins TRBV6-5 and TRBJ1-1, with 9 bases aligning to TRBD1. The clonotype originates from a woman aged 18-29 years in good health and CMV-seropositive. Written as DNA, the CDR3 is TGTGCCAGCAGTTTAACAGGGGGCTTGGCTTTCTTT. Amino acid sequence: CASSLTGGLAFF.